These 21 T cell receptor beta chains were all obtained from the same sample, sequenced in a study of T cells in Graves' hyperthyroidism and ophthalmopathy (dated by TCRdb to about 2019). The library relied on multiplex PCR. Sequenced on an Illumina HiSeq 2000. The TCR beta CDR3 regions were amplified from the RNA transcripts. For the first round of RT-PCR on the TCR CDR3, the HTBI primer set was used together with the Qiagen OneStep RT-PCR kit. TCRdb's own reprocessing of the public reads used fastp at Q25 and MiXCR and kept productive beta chains. Rows matching on CDR3 protein sequence are summarized as one entry with the most common DNA and genes. This sample lists about 840,000 distinct CDR3 sequences; about 38% were detected once. Approximately 8.7% of the sample is taken by the ten largest. The sequenced material came from blood. These receptors were collected from a man aged 18 to 29 with Graves' hyperthyroidism.

The chain joins TRBV11-2 to TRBJ2-7; D is perhaps TRBD2 (6 bases). Trimming left V 4 bases short and J 3 bases short, with 22 bases between. There are 17 residues in the CDR3. Germline assignment: CDR1 SGHAT and CDR2 FQNNGV. The CDR3 protein is CASSSLVAGPTFYEQYF. The CDR3, as DNA: TGTGCCAGCAGCTCCCTAGTGGCGGGGCCTACCTTCTACGAGCAGTACTTC. The full variable domain, rest sourced from reference TRBV11-2 and TRBJ2-7, is EAGVAQSPRYKIIEKRQSVAFWCNPISGHATLYWYQQILGQGPKLLIQFQNNGVVDDSQLPKDRFSAERLKGVDSTLKIQPAKLEDSAVYLCASSSLVAGPTFYEQYFGPGTRLTVT.

The chain couples TRBV11-1 to TRBJ1-5; a weak D match, TRBD1 (6 bases). The CDR3 loop spans 14 amino acids. Trimming removed 8 bases at V and 5 bases at J, with 16 bases between. CDR1 and CDR2 from the germline V gene are SGHAT and FQDESV (reference sequence). The CDR3 bases are TGTGCCAGCTCACTATGGGGGGCAGATCAGCCCCAGCATTTT. Translated, it gives CASSLWGADQPQHF.

A note on this clonotype: A much larger clone sits a single nucleotide away, making a read error possible. The genes are TRBV11-3 and TRBJ1-4, with 7 bases identical to TRBD1. The CDR3 is made up of 15 amino acids. The V gene end was trimmed by 5 bases and the J gene end by 5 bases; junction bases not matched to a gene: 8. Looked up from germline, CDR1 is SGHNT and CDR2 is YENEEA. The CDR3 bases are TGTGCCAGCAGCCCCCGGGACAGCGAAAATGAAAAACTGTTTTTT. It specifies CASSPRDSENEKLFF.

This clonotype showed up many times. The rearrangement joins TRBV2 to TRBJ2-7; 8 bases fit TRBD1. This CDR3 spans 13 amino acids. Germline V gene lookup returns CDR1 SNHLY and CDR2 FYNNEI. V was pared by 7 bases and J by 3 bases, with 5 bases of the junction left unmatched. The CDR3 DNA reads TGTGCCAGCACCCCGACAGGGGACTACGAGCAGTACTTC. It specifies CASTPTGDYEQYF.

J is TRBJ1-1 and V is TRBV2, with 11 bases fitting TRBD1. Germline trimming cut 6 bases from V and 4 bases from J; bases unmatched to any gene: 16. CDR1 and CDR2 from the germline V gene are SNHLY and FYNNEI. The CDR3 consists of 18 residues. DNA for the CDR3: TGTGCCAGCAGCACCACCGCGGACAGGGGGCATGGGATCACTGAAGCTTTCTTT. Translation: CASSTTADRGHGITEAFF.

V and J are TRBV20-1 and TRBJ2-7, with D unclear. V was trimmed by 6 bases and J by 4 bases, leaving 16 bases between them. Germline V lookup: CDR1 DFQATT, CDR2 SNEGSKA (reference sequence). CDR3 length: 13 residues. The CDR3 DNA reads as TGCAGTGCCATCGGCCAGTCCCCTTACGAGCAGTACTTC. This encodes CSAIGQSPYEQYF.

The gene calls are TRBV9 and TRBJ1-1; D remains ambiguous. With 6 bases removed from V and 3 bases from J, the gap between germline ends came to 15 bases. CDR1 is SGDLS, CDR2 YYNGEE, per germline. The CDR3 is made up of 14 amino acids. For the CDR3, the DNA is TGTGCCAGCACCCAGATCGGGGTTGACACTGAAGCTTTCTTT. Its protein is CASTQIGVDTEAFF. Complete variable domain (other parts from reference TRBV9 and TRBJ1-1): DSGVTQTPKHLITATGQRVTLRCSPRSGDLSVYWYQQSLDQGLQFLIQYYNGEERAKGNILERFSAQQFPDLHSELNLSSLELGDSALYFCASTQIGVDTEAFFGQGTRLTVV.

Many counts were recorded for this clonotype. The rearrangement joins TRBV6-5 to TRBJ1-4; no clear D gene. V was clipped by 6 bases and J by 6 bases, with 8 bases between them. In germline, CDR1 is MNHEY, CDR2 SVGAGI. The CDR3 runs 12 residues. CDR3 amino acids: CASRRADEKLFF. The CDR3 nucleotides are TGTGCCAGCAGGCGGGCGGATGAAAAACTGTTTTTT.

The rearrangement uses TRBV7-9 and TRBJ2-2; D gene unclear. Germline CDR1 reads SEHNR; CDR2 reads FQNEAQ (reference sequence). Trimming left V 5 bases short and J 5 bases short, with 12 bases between. The CDR3 runs to 14 residues. Here the CDR3 reads CASSHYLWTGELFF. The DNA of the CDR3 is TGTGCCAGCAGCCATTACCTCTGGACCGGGGAGCTGTTTTTT.

The chain uses TRBV2 and TRBJ2-2; D not certain. V dropped 5 bases and J dropped 4 bases, with 14 bases sitting between them. CDR3 length: 15 amino acids. Germline CDR1 SNHLY, CDR2 FYNNEI. The CDR3 sequence is CASSLTLVITGELFF. The CDR3 bases are TGTGCCAGCAGTTTAACATTAGTTATCACCGGGGAGCTGTTTTTT.

Many counts were recorded for this clonotype. This chain connects TRBV7-2 to TRBJ2-7; 7 bases fit TRBD1. The J segment lost 3 bases and the V segment lost 9 bases, leaving 14 bases of the junction unmatched. Germline values: CDR1 SGHTA, CDR2 FQGNSA. This CDR3 spans 15 amino acids. In DNA, the CDR3 is TGTGCCAGTCGGGCCTTCGGACAGGTCAGCTACGAGCAGTACTTC. Protein: CASRAFGQVSYEQYF.

Comment on this clonotype: Mismatch with germline at one junction end may stem from a read error. The chain couples TRBV3-1 to TRBJ2-6; D gene ambiguous. The CDR3 is made up of 13 amino acids. Germline CDR1 LGHDT, CDR2 YNNKEL (reference sequence). In DNA, the CDR3 is TGTGCCAGCAGTCGCTCTGGGACCAACGTCCTGACTTTC. Translation: CASSRSGTNVLTF.

This clonotype was found a few times. V usage is TRBV19 and J usage is TRBJ2-2, with D possibly TRBD2 on 5 matching bases. Per germline, CDR1 LNHDA and CDR2 SQIVND (reference sequence). The V end lost 4 bases, the J end lost 2 bases, and 14 bases lay between the germline ends. This CDR3 is built from 16 residues. The CDR3 DNA reads TGTGCCAGTAGTACAAACTCCCGACTAAACACCGGGGAGCTGTTTTTT. It encodes CASSTNSRLNTGELFF.

With respect to this clonotype: With a much larger clone just one base away, this may be a read error. The chain has TRBV12-3 or TRBV12-4 and TRBJ1-2; D not resolved. The CDR3 contains 13 residues. The V end was cut by 3 bases, the J end by 3 bases, with 8 bases between. CDR3 in amino acids: CASSFSVDYGYTF. The CDR3 nucleotides are TGTGCCAGCAGTTTTTCAGTAGACTATGGCTACACCTTC.

The rearrangement links TRBV15 to TRBJ1-2, with D maybe TRBD1 (6 bases). V dropped 5 bases and J dropped 8 bases, with 18 bases sitting between them. Germline V CDR1 and CDR2: LNHNV, YYDKDF (reference sequence). The CDR3 consists of 14 residues. The CDR3 DNA sequence: TGTGCCACCAGCCAAGATGGGGCAGGGGTCGGCTACACCTTC. Translating it yields CATSQDGAGVGYTF.

This clonotype was observed a few times. The chain couples TRBV20-1 to TRBJ1-1; 8 nucleotides align to TRBD1. The CDR3 sequence is 13 residues long. The junction had 5 bases not matched to a gene; V was cut back by 0 bases and J by 8 bases. Germline V gene sequence: CDR1 DFQATT, CDR2 SNEGSKA (reference sequence). CDR3 coding DNA: TGCAGTGCTAGAGATCTGAGGGACAGGGAAGCTTTCTTT. Translated, it gives CSARDLRDREAFF.

The table lists this clonotype with a few counts. This chain links TRBV6-5 with TRBJ1-5, with D possibly being TRBD1 (6 bases). Germline V CDR1 and CDR2: MNHEY, SVGAGI. This CDR3 has 13 residues. V lost 10 bases and J lost 2, with 12 bases in between. The CDR3 region has the DNA TGTGCCATACAGGGAGTTGGCAATCAGCCCCAGCATTTT. Amino acid sequence: CAIQGVGNQPQHF.

The chain combines TRBV30 with TRBJ1-1, with D uncertain. Germline V CDR1 and CDR2: GTSNPN, SVGIG (reference sequence). The CDR3 is made up of 13 amino acids. Trimming cost V 5 bases and J 1 base, with 11 bases left between them. Here the CDR3 DNA reads TGTGCCTGGGTTCCCGACTGGAACACTGAAGCTTTCTTT. Translation: CAWVPDWNTEAFF.

At least ten counts were recorded for this clonotype. This chain's CDR3 is CSAMDSVAFF. CDR3 sequence (DNA): TGCAGCGCCATGGACAGTGTCGCTTTCTTT. The V call is TRBV29-1, the J call TRBJ1-1; weak D call: TRBD1 (6 bases). The germline V gene encodes CDR1 SQVTM and CDR2 ANQGSEA. The germline V and J ends were trimmed by 7 bases and 11 bases, with 14 bases remaining between them. The CDR3 covers 10 residues.

This clonotype has ten or more counts. The chain joins TRBV5-6 to TRBJ2-5; D is ambiguous. Trimming took 1 base from V and 4 from J, leaving 8 bases between them. Germline CDR1 SGHDT, CDR2 YYEEEE. This CDR3 is built from 13 residues. For the CDR3, the DNA is TGTGCCAGCAGCTTGTTCCAAGGAGAGACCCAGTACTTC. This translates into CASSLFQGETQYF. The full variable domain, in which reference TRBV5-6 and TRBJ2-5 provide the parts outside the CDR3, is DAGVTQSPTHLIKTRGQQVTLRCSPKSGHDTVSWYQQALGQGPQFIFQYYEEEERQRGNFPDRFSGHQFPNYSSELNVNALLLGDSALYLCASSLFQGETQYFGPGTRLLVL.

The chain has TRBV4-3 and TRBJ2-7; D is perhaps TRBD1 or TRBD2 (5 bases each). In germline, CDR1 is LGHNA, CDR2 YSLEER. Trimming shortened V by 0 bases and J by 1 base, and 10 bases separated the two germline ends. The CDR3 has 15 residues. CDR3 protein: CASSQDEGYSYEQYF. CDR3 bases: TGCGCCAGCAGCCAAGATGAGGGGTATTCCTACGAGCAGTACTTC.